The subject of this entry is one TCR beta chain. Its antigen remains unknown. Time point here: week 35, safety follow-up. Doses comprised 300 ug of mutant IDH1 20-mer peptide each, plus topical imiquimod. In weeks 1, 3, 5, 7, 11, 15, 19 and 23, patients were vaccinated. Assay used: immunoSEQ multiplex PCR; TCRdb lists only in-frame clones, some missing. The repertoire includes about 32,000 clones, roughly 78% of them detected once, and approximately 11% sits in the top ten. The data are from a study of a mutant IDH1 vaccine in newly diagnosed glioma. Looking at the study overall: Vaccine administration was initiated 4-6 weeks following radiotherapy alone, or with temozolomide cycles. Males made up approximately 60% and females about 40% of treated patients, whose mean age was roughly 40 years. Patients had received radiotherapy, temozolomide, or both previously, most receiving both.

This TCR came from a woman in her forties with glioma. The sequenced sample was PBMCs, obtained from a glioma patient whose treatment included an IDH1 peptide vaccine.

CDR3 sequence (DNA): TGTGCCAGCAGCCCCTATCAGGGGAGGGGAGAAAAACTGTTTTTT. The encoded protein is CASSPYQGRGEKLFF. The J gene is TRBJ1-4, the V gene TRBV5-4; perhaps TRBD1 as D (6 bases). The germline V gene has CDR1 SGHNT and CDR2 YYREEE (reference sequence). The CDR3 sequence is 15 residues long. Trimming took off 4 bases at V and 8 bases at J, with 18 bases between the two ends.